Listed below are T cell receptor beta chains from one sample, sequenced in a study of T-cell memory formation after mild COVID-19. TCRdb re-derived calls from the 5' RACE reads in MiXCR, one entry per CDR3 protein. Of a few hundred thousand distinct CDR3 sequences in the sample, about 10% are singletons; the top ten hold approximately 2.8%. The sequencing input was PBMCs or a T cell subset sorted from them (not recorded which). All receptors come from a man aged 18 to 30 who had mild COVID-19 (a few samples of this study predate the infection). Cell type and time point are not known. The CDR3 runs from the conserved cysteine through the conserved F or W. The order of the fields is J gene, clone size, D gene, V gene, CDR3 DNA, CDR3 protein. The D gene is left open where the match is weak. The size of a clone is reported for some rows only, either as once, few or many, or as a class for expanded clones.

j_call: TRBJ1-5
clone_size: few
d_call: TRBD1
v_call: TRBV20-1
cdr3_nt: TGCAGTGCTACCGGGACAGGGCGTCAGCCCCAGCATTTT
cdr3_aa: CSATGTGRQPQHF

j_call: TRBJ2-3
clone_size: NA
d_call: NA
v_call: TRBV7-2
cdr3_nt: TGTGCCAGCAGCTTATACTCAGACACAGATACGCAGTATTTT
cdr3_aa: CASSLYSDTDTQYF

j_call: TRBJ2-2
clone_size: NA
d_call: NA
v_call: TRBV19
cdr3_nt: TGTGCCAGTAGTGGCAGGGGACAAGGGACCGGGGAGCTGTTTTTT
cdr3_aa: CASSGRGQGTGELFF

j_call: TRBJ2-2
clone_size: NA
d_call: NA
v_call: TRBV12-3/TRBV12-4
cdr3_nt: TGTGCCAGCAGTTCCGCCGGTTACAGGAGAACCGGGGAGCTGTTTTTT
cdr3_aa: CASSSAGYRRTGELFF

j_call: TRBJ1-2
clone_size: few
d_call: NA
v_call: TRBV7-2
cdr3_nt: TGTGCCAGCAGCTTGAGGGGGAACTATGGCTACACCTTC
cdr3_aa: CASSLRGNYGYTF

j_call: TRBJ1-1
clone_size: few
d_call: NA
v_call: TRBV14
cdr3_nt: TGTGCCAGCAGCCAAGACAGGGAAACTGAAGCTTTCTTT
cdr3_aa: CASSQDRETEAFF

j_call: TRBJ1-1
clone_size: few
d_call: NA
v_call: TRBV20-1
cdr3_nt: TGCAGTGCCGCCGGGGGGAAAGGGAACACTGAAGCTTTCTTT
cdr3_aa: CSAAGGKGNTEAFF

j_call: TRBJ2-5
clone_size: many
d_call: NA
v_call: TRBV7-2
cdr3_nt: TGCGCCAGCAGCTTCCAGGGGAGGGAGACCCAGTACTTC
cdr3_aa: CASSFQGRETQYF

j_call: TRBJ2-7
clone_size: NA
d_call: NA
v_call: TRBV21-1
cdr3_nt: TGTGCCAGCACGGTCCATTCCTACGAGCAGTACTTC
cdr3_aa: CASTVHSYEQYF

j_call: TRBJ2-5
clone_size: few
d_call: NA
v_call: TRBV20-1
cdr3_nt: TGCAGTGCTAGATTGGACCCTCAAAAAGCGACCCAGTACTTC
cdr3_aa: CSARLDPQKATQYF

j_call: TRBJ2-2
clone_size: NA
d_call: NA
v_call: TRBV11-1
cdr3_nt: TGTGCCAGCAGCTTATACGAAACCGGGGAGCTGTTTTTT
cdr3_aa: CASSLYETGELFF

j_call: TRBJ2-1
clone_size: few
d_call: NA
v_call: TRBV11-2
cdr3_nt: TGTGCCAGCAGCCCAACGACTACAGTGCATGAGCAGTTCTTC
cdr3_aa: CASSPTTTVHEQFF

j_call: TRBJ2-7
clone_size: many
d_call: TRBD2
v_call: TRBV20-1
cdr3_nt: TGCAGTACCCCAGCCCCCCTAGCGGGGGGAGAGGAGCAGTACTTC
cdr3_aa: CSTPAPLAGGEEQYF

j_call: TRBJ1-6
clone_size: NA
d_call: TRBD1
v_call: TRBV4-2
cdr3_nt: TGTGCCAGCAGCCAAGAGGGGGCAGGGGGTTATAATTCACCCCTCCACTTT
cdr3_aa: CASSQEGAGGYNSPLHF

j_call: TRBJ2-3
clone_size: NA
d_call: NA
v_call: TRBV9
cdr3_nt: TGTGCCAGCAGCTTAAGTACATCAACCCCCACAGATACGCAGTATTTT
cdr3_aa: CASSLSTSTPTDTQYF

j_call: TRBJ2-3
clone_size: few
d_call: TRBD2
v_call: TRBV7-2
cdr3_nt: TGTGCCAGCAGCCAAGCGGGAAGCGGGGGGGATACGCAGTATTTT
cdr3_aa: CASSQAGSGGDTQYF

j_call: TRBJ2-3
clone_size: many
d_call: TRBD2
v_call: TRBV12-3/TRBV12-4
cdr3_nt: TGTGCCAGCAGTTTGAGGCGGGGGAACACAGATACGCAGTATTTT
cdr3_aa: CASSLRRGNTDTQYF

j_call: TRBJ1-5
clone_size: many
d_call: NA
v_call: TRBV20-1
cdr3_nt: TGCAGTGCTAGAGCAGGGTGGAACAATCAGCCCCAGCATTTT
cdr3_aa: CSARAGWNNQPQHF

j_call: TRBJ2-4
clone_size: NA
d_call: NA
v_call: TRBV7-9
cdr3_nt: TGTGCCAGCAGCTTAGCGGAAAACATTCAGTACTTC
cdr3_aa: CASSLAENIQYF

j_call: TRBJ1-1
clone_size: NA
d_call: NA
v_call: TRBV10-2
cdr3_nt: TGCGCCAGCAGCGGAAACAGGGATAGGGCAACTCCAGCTTTCTTT
cdr3_aa: CASSGNRDRATPAFF

j_call: TRBJ2-6
clone_size: NA
d_call: NA
v_call: TRBV6-6
cdr3_nt: TGTGCCAGCAGTTACTCGTTACAGGCTGGGGCCAACGTCCTGACTTTC
cdr3_aa: CASSYSLQAGANVLTF

j_call: TRBJ1-5
clone_size: few
d_call: TRBD1
v_call: TRBV6-6
cdr3_nt: TGTGCCAGCAGTTATAGACAGGGGGCTGACAATCAGCCCCAGCATTTT
cdr3_aa: CASSYRQGADNQPQHF

j_call: TRBJ2-3
clone_size: few
d_call: NA
v_call: TRBV10-3
cdr3_nt: TGTGCCATCAGTGATGGGGGCGGTGGAGATACGCAGTATTTT
cdr3_aa: CAISDGGGGDTQYF

j_call: TRBJ1-2
clone_size: few
d_call: NA
v_call: TRBV18
cdr3_nt: TGTGCCAGCTCAGCCAGGGAAGCGGACCACTATGGCTACACCTTC
cdr3_aa: CASSAREADHYGYTF

j_call: TRBJ1-4
clone_size: NA
d_call: NA
v_call: TRBV7-2
cdr3_nt: TGTGCCAGCAGCTCGGGACGGACGAATGAAAAACTGTTTTTT
cdr3_aa: CASSSGRTNEKLFF

j_call: TRBJ2-1
clone_size: many
d_call: NA
v_call: TRBV5-1
cdr3_nt: TGCGCCAGCAGCCTTGGTCTGGGTTACAATGAGCAGTTCTTC
cdr3_aa: CASSLGLGYNEQFF

j_call: TRBJ1-6
clone_size: few
d_call: NA
v_call: TRBV7-2
cdr3_nt: TGTGCCAGCAGTTCCACCCGCGGGACCTATAATTCACCCCTCCACTTT
cdr3_aa: CASSSTRGTYNSPLHF

j_call: TRBJ1-3
clone_size: many
d_call: NA
v_call: TRBV5-1
cdr3_nt: TGCGCCAGCAGCGACGGGACAATCGTCTCTGGAAACACCATATATTTT
cdr3_aa: CASSDGTIVSGNTIYF

j_call: TRBJ2-1
clone_size: NA
d_call: NA
v_call: TRBV11-2
cdr3_nt: TGTGCCAGCAGCGTATGGACAGTTTTCTCCTACAATGAGCAGTTCTTC
cdr3_aa: CASSVWTVFSYNEQFF

j_call: TRBJ2-3
clone_size: few
d_call: NA
v_call: TRBV20-1
cdr3_nt: TGCAGTGCCCAGGGTGCTCTAAGTACGCAGTATTTT
cdr3_aa: CSAQGALSTQYF

j_call: TRBJ1-5
clone_size: NA
d_call: TRBD1
v_call: TRBV19
cdr3_nt: TGTGCCAGTAGTCATTCGCCGGGACAGGGAAGGGGGAATCAGCCCCAGCATTTT
cdr3_aa: CASSHSPGQGRGNQPQHF

j_call: TRBJ1-2
clone_size: few
d_call: TRBD1
v_call: TRBV20-1
cdr3_nt: TGCAGTGTTTATAGGCAGCGAGACAGGGCTGGCTACACCTTC
cdr3_aa: CSVYRQRDRAGYTF

j_call: TRBJ2-1
clone_size: NA
d_call: TRBD2
v_call: TRBV27
cdr3_nt: TGTGCCAGCAGTTTATTGCTAGCGGGGCGGAGGGAGCAGTTCTTC
cdr3_aa: CASSLLLAGRREQFF

j_call: TRBJ1-6
clone_size: NA
d_call: NA
v_call: TRBV9
cdr3_nt: TGTGCCAGCAGCGTTGCGCTTTGGAATTCACCCCTCCACTTT
cdr3_aa: CASSVALWNSPLHF

j_call: TRBJ2-3
clone_size: few
d_call: TRBD2
v_call: TRBV12-3/TRBV12-4
cdr3_nt: TGTGCCAGCAGTTTGTGGCGGGGGGGGGAGGATACGCAGTATTTT
cdr3_aa: CASSLWRGGEDTQYF

j_call: TRBJ2-2
clone_size: NA
d_call: TRBD2
v_call: TRBV5-1
cdr3_nt: TGCGCCAGCAGCTTCGGGACTAGCGGGGGACCGAACACCGGGGAGCTGTTTTTT
cdr3_aa: CASSFGTSGGPNTGELFF

j_call: TRBJ1-1
clone_size: few
d_call: NA
v_call: TRBV6-1
cdr3_nt: TGTGCCAGCAGTGCGGGGCCTGAAGCTTTCTTT
cdr3_aa: CASSAGPEAFF

j_call: TRBJ2-7
clone_size: NA
d_call: NA
v_call: TRBV2
cdr3_nt: TGTGCCAGCTCGGTGAGGGGGCGGGACCAAGTGTACTTC
cdr3_aa: CASSVRGRDQVYF

j_call: TRBJ2-1
clone_size: NA
d_call: TRBD1
v_call: TRBV7-3
cdr3_nt: TGTGCCAGCAGCTTAACCGGGACAGGGGGGATCGGTGAGCAGTTCTTC
cdr3_aa: CASSLTGTGGIGEQFF

j_call: TRBJ2-3
clone_size: few
d_call: TRBD1
v_call: TRBV24-1
cdr3_nt: TGTGCCACCAGTGATTTAGGGACAGGGGACGATACGCAGTATTTT
cdr3_aa: CATSDLGTGDDTQYF

j_call: TRBJ2-1
clone_size: few
d_call: NA
v_call: TRBV6-2/TRBV6-3
cdr3_nt: TGTGCCAGCGCCGGGGGAAGCTCCTACAATGAGCAGTTCTTC
cdr3_aa: CASAGGSSYNEQFF

j_call: TRBJ2-2
clone_size: NA
d_call: TRBD1
v_call: TRBV29-1
cdr3_nt: TGCAGCGGTACAGGGGTCGGGGAGCTGTTTTTT
cdr3_aa: CSGTGVGELFF

j_call: TRBJ1-2
clone_size: many
d_call: NA
v_call: TRBV5-1
cdr3_nt: TGCGCCAGCAGCTTGTGGGAGAACTATGGCTACACCTTC
cdr3_aa: CASSLWENYGYTF

j_call: TRBJ2-3
clone_size: few
d_call: TRBD1
v_call: TRBV7-2
cdr3_nt: TGTGCCAGCAGCGCCCGGGACAGGGCTCATACGCAGTATTTT
cdr3_aa: CASSARDRAHTQYF

j_call: TRBJ2-2
clone_size: NA
d_call: NA
v_call: TRBV6-2/TRBV6-3
cdr3_nt: TGTGCCAGCAAGGCGACAGCGAACACCGGGGAGCTGTTTTTT
cdr3_aa: CASKATANTGELFF

j_call: TRBJ2-5
clone_size: many
d_call: TRBD2
v_call: TRBV5-1
cdr3_nt: TGCGCCAGCAGCCCCGGACTAGCGGAGACCCAGTACTTC
cdr3_aa: CASSPGLAETQYF

j_call: TRBJ1-3
clone_size: few
d_call: TRBD1
v_call: TRBV5-6
cdr3_nt: TGTGCCAGCCTGGGACAGGGGGACTCTGGAAACACCATATATTTT
cdr3_aa: CASLGQGDSGNTIYF

j_call: TRBJ2-5
clone_size: NA
d_call: TRBD2
v_call: TRBV9
cdr3_nt: TGTGCCAGCAGCGTAGCTGGGATAGCGGGGGGGCTAGAGACCCAGTACTTC
cdr3_aa: CASSVAGIAGGLETQYF

j_call: TRBJ1-2
clone_size: NA
d_call: TRBD1
v_call: TRBV9
cdr3_nt: TGTGCCAGCAGCGCGGGACAGGGCCTCTATGGCTACACCTTC
cdr3_aa: CASSAGQGLYGYTF

j_call: TRBJ2-4
clone_size: NA
d_call: TRBD1
v_call: TRBV7-9
cdr3_nt: TGTGCCAGCAGCTTAACCGGGACAGGAAGGGACATTCAGTACTTC
cdr3_aa: CASSLTGTGRDIQYF

j_call: TRBJ1-1
clone_size: few
d_call: TRBD1
v_call: TRBV19
cdr3_nt: TGTGCCAGTAGTACCGACAGGGAAGCTGAAGCTTTCTTT
cdr3_aa: CASSTDREAEAFF

j_call: TRBJ2-7
clone_size: NA
d_call: NA
v_call: TRBV25-1
cdr3_nt: TGTGCCAGCAGCCCCACGCCACTCTACGAGCAGTACTTC
cdr3_aa: CASSPTPLYEQYF